This record covers a single T cell receptor (beta chain). This sample stems from a study of T cells in Graves' hyperthyroidism and ophthalmopathy. The CDR3 regions of TCR beta were amplified from RNA transcripts. TCR CDR3 regions were first amplified by RT-PCR with HTBI primers. From the multiplex PCR reads, TCRdb called clonotypes with MiXCR, one entry per CDR3 protein. The sample holds a few hundred thousand distinct CDR3 sequences, roughly 50% seen once. Germline CDR1 and CDR2: SQVTM and ANQGSEA. There are 14 residues in the CDR3. Trimming removed 6 bases at V and 3 bases at J, with 17 bases between.

This chain connects TRBV29-1 to TRBJ1-1; tentative D call: TRBD1 (6 bases). The clonotype originates from a woman aged 18-29 years with Graves' hyperthyroidism. Sequencing was performed on peripheral blood or thyroid tissue (not recorded which). The CDR3 here is CSVESRGSDTEAFF. For the CDR3, the DNA is TGCAGCGTAGAGAGCAGGGGAAGTGACACTGAAGCTTTCTTT.